A single sample gave rise to the 16 T cell receptor beta chains below, sequenced in a study of blood T cell repertoires in COVID-19. Profiling relied on immunoSEQ multiplex PCR, and the TCRdb table lists in-frame clones only, not all of them. This table has approximately 380,000 clones, 85% appearing once. Specimen: peripheral blood. All receptors derive from a woman between 18 and 30 years old with acute or convalescent COVID-19.

V and J are TRBV6-4 and TRBJ2-2; 7 bases are shared with TRBD1. The CDR3 spans 14 residues. V lost 7 bases to trimming and J lost 7 bases; unmatched junction nucleotides: 9. Germline V gives CDR1 MRHNA, CDR2 SNTAGT. CDR3 sequence reads: CASKETGDGGELFF. The CDR3 coding sequence is TGTGCCAGCAAAGAAACAGGGGATGGCGGGGAGCTGTTTTTT.

V usage is TRBV30 and J usage is TRBJ1-2; tentative D call: TRBD1 (5 bases). V was shortened by 4 bases and J by 4 bases, with 13 bases between the two germline ends. CDR3 size: 13 residues. CDR1 is GTSNPN and CDR2 is SVGIG in the germline V gene (reference sequence). CDR3: CAWTRTLFYGYTF. As DNA, the CDR3 is TGTGCCTGGACGAGGACACTATTCTATGGCTACACCTTC.

V usage is TRBV19 and J usage is TRBJ1-6, with D possibly being TRBD1 (5 bases). The V gene lost 3 bases and the J gene lost 9 bases, with 12 bases spanning the gap. This CDR3 is built from 14 residues. Germline CDR1 is LNHDA and CDR2 is SQIVND (reference sequence). The CDR3 bases are TGTGCCAGTAGTATCGTAGGGGATCTTTCACCCCTCCACTTT. Translation: CASSIVGDLSPLHF.

This chain's CDR3 is CASSPLLGGATNEKLFF. CDR3 DNA: TGTGCCAGTAGTCCGCTCCTCGGGGGGGCGACTAATGAAAAACTGTTTTTT. V and J are TRBV19 and TRBJ1-4; weak D call: TRBD1 (6 bases). Trimming stripped 5 bases from V and 2 bases from J, with 18 bases between. The germline CDR1 and CDR2 sequences are LNHDA and SQIVND (reference sequence). CDR3 size: 17 residues.

The chain joins TRBV9 to TRBJ2-7, with a tentative D call TRBD2 (5 bases). Germline V gene data show CDR1 as SGDLS and CDR2 as YYNGEE. The CDR3 covers 16 residues. V was trimmed by 0 bases and J by 7 bases, leaving 20 bases between them. CDR3 residues: CASSVGEERTYEEQYF. DNA for the CDR3: TGTGCCAGCAGCGTAGGTGAAGAGCGGACTTACGAGGAGCAGTACTTC. Full variable domain (remainder filled in from reference TRBV9 and TRBJ2-7): DSGVTQTPKHLITATGQRVTLRCSPRSGDLSVYWYQQSLDQGLQFLIQYYNGEERAKGNILERFSAQQFPDLHSELNLSSLELGDSALYFCASSVGEERTYEEQYFGPGTRLTVT.

The chain combines TRBV20-1 with TRBJ2-3; D is perhaps TRBD2 (5 bases). Germline V gives CDR1 DFQATT, CDR2 SNEGSKA (reference sequence). The CDR3 runs to 15 residues. V lost 4 bases to trimming and J lost 0 bases, with 14 bases between them. The CDR3 loop reads CSANERKLSTDTQYF. CDR3 nucleotides: TGCAGTGCTAATGAGCGGAAACTAAGCACAGATACGCAGTATTTT.

The gene calls are TRBV6-1 and TRBJ1-6, with D maybe TRBD1 (6 bases). The CDR3 is 16 amino acids. Trimming took off 2 bases at V and 6 bases at J, with 14 bases between the two ends. The germline V gene encodes CDR1 MNHNS and CDR2 SASEGT. Written as DNA, the CDR3 is TGTGCCAGCAGTGAATATGGTGGGGGCGGTAATTCACCCCTCCACTTT. As protein: CASSEYGGGGNSPLHF.

The chain couples TRBV6-5 to TRBJ1-5, with D tentatively TRBD1 (6 bases). Trimming pared 6 bases from V and 5 bases from J, leaving 17 bases between. Germline CDR1 and CDR2: MNHEY and SVGAGI. The CDR3 runs to 15 residues. CDR3 region: CASSNGAGADQPQHF. The CDR3 nucleotides read TGTGCCAGCAGCAACGGGGCAGGGGCGGATCAGCCCCAGCATTTT.

V usage is TRBV19 and J usage is TRBJ1-5; perhaps TRBD1 as D (5 bases). The CDR3 sequence is 14 residues long. Per germline, CDR1 LNHDA and CDR2 SQIVND (reference sequence). Trimming pared 2 bases from V and 0 bases from J, leaving 5 bases between. The CDR3 region has the DNA TGTGCCAGTAGTATAAGGGGTAGCAATCAGCCCCAGCATTTT. Translated, it gives CASSIRGSNQPQHF.

The V and J genes are TRBV29-1 and TRBJ2-5; 8 nucleotides line up with TRBD2. The CDR3 contains 14 residues. Germline V gene lookup returns CDR1 SQVTM and CDR2 ANQGSEA. Germline trimming cut 7 bases from V and 1 base from J; bases unmatched to any gene: 8. CDR3: CSALPGGLQETQYF. CDR3 in DNA: TGCAGCGCCCTTCCGGGGGGGCTCCAAGAGACCCAGTACTTC.

The rearrangement uses TRBV24-1 and TRBJ2-1; D is possibly TRBD2 (5 bases). The V gene lost 9 bases and the J gene lost 6 bases, with 17 bases spanning the gap. Per the germline V gene, CDR1 is KGHDR and CDR2 is SFDVKD. This CDR3 spans 14 amino acids. The CDR3 DNA reads as TGTGCCACCCGGGGAGACTCAGAGATCAATGAGCAGTTCTTC. Protein sequence: CATRGDSEINEQFF.

The chain employs TRBV4-1 and TRBJ1-5; 7 bases agree with TRBD1. Trimming took 5 bases from V and 2 from J; bases not matched to a gene: 6. Germline-derived CDR1 and CDR2 are MGHRA and YSYEKL. The CDR3 covers 15 residues. The CDR3 DNA is TGCGCCAGCAGCGACTCCGGGACAGGCAATCAGCCCCAGCATTTT. Translation: CASSDSGTGNQPQHF.

V usage is TRBV6-5 and J usage is TRBJ2-7; D ambiguous. Trimming removed 6 bases from V and 4 bases from J, with 19 bases in between. Germline V gene data show CDR1 as MNHEY and CDR2 as SVGAGI. The CDR3 is made up of 15 amino acids. CDR3 loop: CASSLDFSLMYEQYF. The CDR3 bases are TGTGCCAGCAGCCTAGACTTCTCCCTCATGTACGAGCAGTACTTC.

The rearrangement links TRBV9 to TRBJ1-2; 8 bases are shared with TRBD1. V lost 4 bases, J lost 3 bases, and 14 bases stayed unmatched. CDR3 length: 17 residues. CDR1 is SGDLS, CDR2 YYNGEE, per germline. This chain's CDR3 is CASSPTGTGRLDYGYTF. The CDR3 DNA follows: TGTGCCAGCAGCCCCACCGGGACAGGTCGCCTCGACTATGGCTACACCTTC. The whole variable domain, filled in from reference TRBV9 and TRBJ1-2, reads DSGVTQTPKHLITATGQRVTLRCSPRSGDLSVYWYQQSLDQGLQFLIQYYNGEERAKGNILERFSAQQFPDLHSELNLSSLELGDSALYFCASSPTGTGRLDYGYTFGSGTRLTVV.

The gene calls are TRBV11-2 and TRBJ2-7, with TRBD2 as a possible D gene (6 bases). The CDR3 has 16 residues. Trimming cost V 4 bases and J 0 bases, with 16 bases left between them. The germline V gene encodes CDR1 SGHAT and CDR2 FQNNGV. CDR3 bases: TGTGCCAGCAGCTGGCAACCCCCTAGCGCCTCCTACGAGCAGTACTTC. It encodes CASSWQPPSASYEQYF.

The gene calls are TRBV10-1 and TRBJ2-7; TRBD1 agrees at 7 bases. V lost 3 bases to trimming and J lost 8 bases; unmatched junction nucleotides: 13. From germline, CDR1 is WNHNN and CDR2 SYGVQD (reference sequence). This CDR3 contains 15 residues. The CDR3 spells CASSDPETGSTQQYF. The CDR3 DNA reads as TGCGCCAGCAGTGACCCCGAGACAGGGTCCACGCAGCAGTACTTC.